The 28 T cell receptor beta chains listed next were all sequenced from one sample in a study of blood T cell repertoires in COVID-19. The repertoire was sequenced with immunoSEQ multiplex PCR; TCRdb's copy has only in-frame clones and lacks some. Among 170,000 or so clones listed, roughly 90% were seen once. What was sequenced was peripheral blood. The receptors were gathered from a man aged 45-60 years with acute or convalescent COVID-19.

V usage is TRBV3-1 (or the pseudogene TRBV3-2) and J usage is TRBJ2-2, with 7 bases lining up with TRBD1. The CDR3 runs to 13 residues. The germline gives CDR1 LGHDT, CDR2 YNNKEL (reference sequence). Unmatched junction bases numbered 4, after V lost 4 bases and J lost 8 bases. CDR3 bases: TGTGCCAGCAGCCCACAGGGGACGGGGGAGCTGTTTTTT. Translation gives CASSPQGTGELFF.

The rearrangement joins TRBV5-1 to TRBJ2-7, with D possibly TRBD2 on 5 matching bases. V was clipped by 3 bases and J by 2 bases, with 21 bases between them. Germline V gene data show CDR1 as SGHRS and CDR2 as YFSETQ. This CDR3 has 17 residues. CDR3 bases: TGCGCCAGCAGCTCCACGCGTCGGGGTGATTTGGCCTACGAGCAGTACGTC. Residues: CASSSTRRGDLAYEQYV.

This rearrangement joins TRBV7-8 to TRBJ2-7; TRBD2 matches at 8 bases. Germline CDR1 and CDR2: SGHVS and FQNEAQ. Trimming cost V 5 bases and J 13 bases; bases outside gene matches: 10. The CDR3 contains 12 residues. The CDR3 DNA reads TGTGCCAGCAGCCCCAGGACTAGCTTTATTTACTTC. Translating gives CASSPRTSFIYF.

The chain links TRBV30 to TRBJ1-3; TRBD1 might be the D (5 bases). The germline V gene encodes CDR1 GTSNPN and CDR2 SVGIG (reference sequence). This CDR3 comprises 14 residues. V was shortened by 0 bases and J by 1 base, with 7 bases between the two germline ends. CDR3 protein: CAWSVGGSGNTIYF. The CDR3 DNA is TGTGCCTGGAGTGTGGGGGGATCTGGAAACACCATATATTTT.

The rearrangement joins TRBV2 to TRBJ2-5; D possibly corresponds to TRBD2 (6 bases). The V gene's germline CDR1 is SNHLY and CDR2 FYNNEI. V was cut by 1 base and J by 4 bases, with 16 bases left in between. This CDR3 comprises 16 residues. For the CDR3, the DNA is TGTGCCAGCAGTGAAGGGTGGAGGCAGGAGGGAGAGACCCAGTACTTC. Protein sequence: CASSEGWRQEGETQYF.

The chain is built from TRBV27 and TRBJ2-3, with 10 bases identical to TRBD2. V was clipped by 8 bases and J by 4 bases; unmatched bases: 9. Germline assignment: CDR1 MNHEY and CDR2 SMNVEV (reference sequence). The CDR3 is 15 amino acids. This CDR3 is CASLATSGPPDTQYF. The CDR3 region has the DNA TGTGCCAGCCTAGCGACTAGCGGGCCCCCAGATACGCAGTATTTT.

The chain combines TRBV29-1 with TRBJ2-7, with D perhaps matching TRBD1 (6 bases). The CDR3 spans 13 residues. Between the trimmed V and J ends, which lost 1 base and 5 bases, there was a span of 12 bases. Germline V gene sequence: CDR1 SQVTM, CDR2 ANQGSEA. The CDR3 spells CSVEGQGRNEQYF. CDR3 coding DNA: TGCAGCGTTGAAGGGCAGGGGAGAAACGAGCAGTACTTC.

V is TRBV6-4 and J is TRBJ2-2, with 12 bases aligning to TRBD1. The CDR3 sequence is 17 residues long. V gave up 0 bases and J gave up 3 bases; unmatched junction bases: 2. Germline CDR1 is MRHNA and CDR2 is SNTAGT. CDR3 protein: CASSDSGQGAHTGELFF. The DNA for the CDR3 is TGTGCCAGCAGTGACTCGGGACAGGGGGCGCACACCGGGGAGCTGTTTTTT.

This clone was counted a single time. The V gene is TRBV7-3, the J gene TRBJ1-6; 9 nucleotides line up with TRBD1. With V trimmed by 5 bases and J by 9 bases, 5 bases remained unmatched. From germline, CDR1 is SGHTA and CDR2 FQGTGA. CDR3 length: 14 amino acids. CDR3 amino acids: CASSQGQGGSPLHF. The DNA for the CDR3 is TGTGCCAGCAGCCAGGGACAGGGTGGTTCACCCCTCCACTTT.

This chain uses TRBV11-2 with TRBJ2-1; TRBD2 might be the D (5 bases). The V end lost 5 bases, the J end lost 0 bases, and 11 bases lay between the germline ends. CDR1 is SGHAT, CDR2 FQNNGV, per germline. The CDR3 totals 15 residues. CDR3 amino acids: CASSVDYSSYNEQFF. As DNA, the CDR3 is TGTGCCAGCAGCGTTGACTACAGCTCCTACAATGAGCAGTTCTTC.

The chain joins TRBV7-8 to TRBJ2-1; 11 bases line up with TRBD2. Germline V gene sequence: CDR1 SGHVS, CDR2 FQNEAQ. The CDR3 covers 15 residues. After removal of 4 bases from V and 6 bases from J, the junction contained 5 bases not matched to a gene. The DNA of the CDR3 is TGTGCCAGCAGCTCACTAGCGGGGGCCACCAATGAGCAGTTCTTC. Amino acid sequence: CASSSLAGATNEQFF.

The genes are TRBV19 and TRBJ2-7, with TRBD2 matching over 12 bases. J was trimmed by 3 bases and V by 4 bases; bases with no gene match: 4. The CDR3 sequence is 15 residues long. CDR1 LNHDA and CDR2 SQIVND come from the germline V gene (reference sequence). In nucleotides, the CDR3 is TGTGCCAGTAGTAAAGGGACTAGCGGGTACTACGAGCAGTACTTC. This translates into CASSKGTSGYYEQYF.

The J gene is TRBJ2-6, the V gene TRBV19; unclear D gene. The germline CDR1 and CDR2 sequences are LNHDA and SQIVND (reference sequence). Trimming removed 7 bases from V and 5 bases from J, with 18 bases in between. The CDR3 is 16 residues long. CDR3 coding DNA: TGTGCCAGTACCTCAATGAGAGATTTCAGGGCCAACGTCCTGACTTTC. Its translation is CASTSMRDFRANVLTF. Based on the CDR3 plus reference TRBV19 and TRBJ2-6, the full variable domain is DGGITQSPKYLFRKEGQNVTLSCEQNLNHDAMYWYRQDPGQGLRLIYYSQIVNDFQKGDIAEGYSVSREKKESFPLTVTSAQKNPTAFYLCASTSMRDFRANVLTFGAGSRLTVL.

J is TRBJ1-5 and V is TRBV29-1, with 7 nucleotides matching TRBD1. Germline CDR1 reads SQVTM; CDR2 reads ANQGSEA. This CDR3 contains 13 residues. Trimming took 4 bases from V and 3 from J; bases not matched to a gene: 3. CDR3 sequence reads: CSVAQGHNQPQHF. The CDR3 DNA sequence: TGCAGCGTTGCACAGGGGCACAATCAGCCCCAGCATTTT.

The rearrangement uses TRBV28 and TRBJ2-5; TRBD1 matches 7 bases. Unmatched junction bases numbered 7, after V lost 5 bases and J lost 1 base. This CDR3 is built from 15 residues. Per the germline V gene, CDR1 is MDHEN and CDR2 is SYDVKM. This CDR3 is CASSPPQGPQETQYF. The DNA for the CDR3 is TGTGCCAGCAGTCCACCACAGGGGCCCCAAGAGACCCAGTACTTC.

The gene calls are TRBV19 and TRBJ1-5; D possibly corresponds to TRBD1 (5 bases). Germline lookup yields CDR1 LNHDA and CDR2 SQIVND (reference sequence). V was trimmed by 4 bases and J by 5 bases, leaving 21 bases between them. The CDR3 loop spans 17 amino acids. Here the CDR3 DNA reads TGTGCCAGTAGTAGGATGGAGACAGCGCCCTCCTATCAGCCCCAGCATTTT. This translates into CASSRMETAPSYQPQHF.

A note on this clone: Its ends do not fully match the called genes, so a read error is possible. V is TRBV9 and J is TRBJ1-2; D perhaps matches TRBD1 (6 bases). Germline-derived CDR1 and CDR2 are SGDLS and YYNGEE. This CDR3 spans 12 amino acids. CDR3 protein: CASSSHGQTPSF. The CDR3 bases are TGTGCCAGCAGCTCCCATGGACAGACACCGTCCTTC.

The rearrangement uses TRBV19 and TRBJ2-2, with D maybe TRBD2 (5 bases). The CDR3 totals 14 residues. Germline CDR1 reads LNHDA; CDR2 reads SQIVND (reference sequence). The V gene lost 4 bases and the J gene lost 3 bases, with 9 bases spanning the gap. CDR3 amino acids: CASSTGRDTGELFF. As DNA, the CDR3 is TGTGCCAGTAGTACGGGAAGGGACACCGGGGAGCTGTTTTTT.

This chain connects TRBV4-1 to TRBJ1-2; a possible D gene is TRBD1 (5 bases). V dropped 1 base and J dropped 7 bases, with 13 bases sitting between them. CDR1 is MGHRA and CDR2 is YSYEKL in the germline V gene. This CDR3 is built from 14 residues. The CDR3 is CASSQAGVLGGYTF. The CDR3 nucleotides read TGCGCCAGCAGCCAAGCGGGGGTATTGGGTGGCTACACCTTC.

The CDR3 region is CASRRQGTNEQFF. The CDR3 DNA is TGTGCCAGCAGGAGACAGGGGACCAATGAGCAGTTCTTC. V usage is TRBV13 and J usage is TRBJ2-1; TRBD1 matches at 8 bases. The CDR3 length is 13 residues. V gave up 6 bases and J gave up 6 bases; unmatched junction bases: 4. The germline CDR1 and CDR2 sequences are PRHDT and FYEKMQ (reference sequence). Together with reference TRBV13 and TRBJ2-1, the CDR3 gives the full variable domain: AAGVIQSPRHLIKEKRETATLKCYPIPRHDTVYWYQQGPGQDPQFLISFYEKMQSDKGSIPDRFSAQQFSDYHSELNMSSLELGDSALYFCASRRQGTNEQFFGPGTRLTVL.

The chain recombines TRBV6-5 with TRBJ1-5, with D possibly TRBD1 on 5 matching bases. The CDR3 consists of 15 residues. The germline V and J ends were trimmed by 5 bases and 7 bases, with 18 bases remaining between them. Per germline, CDR1 MNHEY and CDR2 SVGAGI. The CDR3 spells CASSRDQGEGQPQHF. For the CDR3, the DNA is TGTGCCAGCAGTAGGGACCAAGGGGAGGGACAGCCCCAGCATTTT.

In this sample, this clone turned up a few times. This chain connects TRBV6-5 to TRBJ1-4; 8 bases are a match to TRBD1. Germline V lookup: CDR1 MNHEY, CDR2 SVGAGI. This CDR3 has 14 amino acids. Unmatched junction bases numbered 4, after V lost 3 bases and J lost 7 bases. The CDR3 DNA follows: TGTGCCAGCAGTTATGGCAGGGGGCCTGAAAAACTGTTTTTT. Residues: CASSYGRGPEKLFF.

The CDR3 DNA sequence: TGTGCCAGCAGCGTAGAGGGGTTTGGTAATGAAAAACTGTTTTTT. Protein product: CASSVEGFGNEKLFF. The chain carries TRBV9 and TRBJ1-4, with D possibly being TRBD1 (5 bases). V shed 0 bases and J shed 4 bases, with 10 bases lying between them. Germline V gene lookup returns CDR1 SGDLS and CDR2 YYNGEE. The length of the CDR3 is 15 residues.

CDR3 amino acids: CASSPRGRETQYF. In DNA form, the CDR3 reads TGTGCCAGTAGCCCCCGGGGGAGGGAGACCCAGTACTTC. This chain connects TRBV19 to TRBJ2-5; a possible D gene is TRBD2 (6 bases). Germline V gives CDR1 LNHDA, CDR2 SQIVND (reference sequence). V was clipped by 6 bases and J by 5 bases, with 13 bases between them. The length of the CDR3 is 13 residues.

The chain couples TRBV7-6 to TRBJ2-7; TRBD2 matches 8 bases. CDR3 size: 16 residues. The germline gives CDR1 SGHVS, CDR2 FNYEAQ. Losses at the gene ends were 8 bases for V and 0 bases for J; bases not matched to a gene: 12. The CDR3 here is CASSQQSGSLSYEQYF. The DNA of the CDR3 is TGTGCCAGCTCCCAACAAAGCGGGAGCCTCTCCTACGAGCAGTACTTC.

The chain couples TRBV6-1 to TRBJ1-4; D possibly corresponds to TRBD1 (6 bases). Trimming took off 3 bases at V and 4 bases at J, with 6 bases between the two ends. Germline-derived CDR1 and CDR2 are MNHNS and SASEGT. The CDR3 loop spans 13 amino acids. The CDR3: CASSDRGNEKLFF. The CDR3 DNA sequence: TGTGCCAGCAGTGACAGGGGTAATGAAAAACTGTTTTTT.

This chain joins TRBV2 and TRBJ2-2, with D perhaps TRBD1 (5 bases). Germline lookup yields CDR1 SNHLY and CDR2 FYNNEI. Trimming shortened V by 3 bases and J by 5 bases, and 7 bases separated the two germline ends. The CDR3 contains 13 residues. The CDR3 region is CASSDPGTGELFF. CDR3 in DNA: TGTGCCAGCAGTGACCCAGGGACCGGGGAGCTGTTTTTT.

V is TRBV4-2 and J is TRBJ2-5; D may be TRBD2 (6 bases). Per the germline V gene, CDR1 is LGHNA and CDR2 is YNFKEQ. V lost 1 base and J 2 bases, leaving 8 bases between the germline ends. The CDR3 sequence is 14 residues long. The CDR3 DNA sequence: TGTGCCAGCAGCCAAGTTGGACTACAAGAGACCCAGTACTTC. It yields the protein CASSQVGLQETQYF.